This T cell receptor beta chain is drawn from a study of cytomegalovirus exposure and HLA in healthy donors. Trimming removed 1 base at V and 3 bases at J, with 6 bases between. This CDR3 is 13 amino acids long. CDR1 is KGHSH, CDR2 LQKENI, per germline. Study-wide findings and caveats: Further analysis was carried out later, and it showed several of the most significant clusters appearing linked to common viral pathogens. An Asian-associated ancestry cluster reportedly showed fewer N-insertions than the approximately 620-donor mean in a later analysis.

The PCR contained 60 Vbeta and 13 Jbeta primers. The assay was immunoSEQ multiplex PCR, and TCRdb's table has in-frame clones only and misses some. The data show a few hundred thousand clones, with around 80% seen just once and about 7.5% held by the top ten. The donors, nominally healthy at sampling, likely had unrecorded immune exposures. Worth noting for this clone: Its specificity is not known.

The chain combines TRBV18 with TRBJ2-5, with TRBD2 as a possible D gene (6 bases). The source of this sequence is an older woman in good health and CMV-seropositive. Sequenced sample: PBMCs. As DNA, the CDR3 is TGTGCCAGCTCACCACTAGCGGAAGAGACCCAGTACTTC. This translates into CASSPLAEETQYF.